The 10 T cell receptor beta chains below were found in one sample sequenced in a study of beta chain features in type 1 diabetes. Study results and limitations: All four CD4+ subsets from Type 1 diabetes patients carried moderately but significantly shorter TCRB CDR3s.

The investigators reverse transcribed all of the isolated RNA, so they sequenced expressed TCRB transcripts. The repertoire was sequenced with immunoSEQ multiplex PCR; TCRdb's copy has only in-frame clones and lacks some. In the table there are approximately 600,000 clones, roughly 12% of which are singletons. Antigens for these TCRs are unknown. The sequenced sample consisted of naive CD4+ T cells from blood. These receptors were obtained from a man between 25 and 39 years old with type 1 diabetes.

This clone has just a few counts. The gene calls are TRBV5-6 and TRBJ1-2; D is ambiguous. This CDR3 region has 13 residues. Looked up from germline, CDR1 is SGHDT and CDR2 is YYEEEE. Trimming cost V 6 bases and J 8 bases, with 17 bases left between them. This chain's CDR3 is CASILSPQRGYTF. The CDR3 DNA is TGTGCCAGCATTCTATCACCCCAACGGGGCTACACCTTC.

This clone showed up just a few times. The chain joins TRBV11-2 to TRBJ2-5; a weak D match, TRBD2 (5 bases). The CDR3 sequence is 12 residues long. Germline-derived CDR1 and CDR2 are SGHAT and FQNNGV. With 6 bases removed from V and 4 bases from J, the gap between germline ends came to 9 bases. The CDR3: CASSLARETQYF. CDR3 DNA sequence: TGTGCCAGCAGTCTAGCACGAGAGACCCAGTACTTC.

For the CDR3, the DNA is TGTGCCAGCAGCGTAGGTACTCGGACAGGGAGGGACAATGAGCAGTTCTTC. Amino acid sequence: CASSVGTRTGRDNEQFF. The rearrangement joins TRBV9 to TRBJ2-1; a possible D gene is TRBD1 (8 bases). V shed 0 bases and J shed 5 bases, with 18 bases lying between them. The CDR3 contains 17 residues. The germline V gene encodes CDR1 SGDLS and CDR2 YYNGEE.

The V call is TRBV29-1, the J call TRBJ2-7, with 7 bases that match TRBD2. Germline CDR1 and CDR2: SQVTM and ANQGSEA. V shed 5 bases, J shed 9 bases, and the junction held 10 bases outside the gene matches. This CDR3 has 12 residues. The CDR3 loop reads CSVPWAGERQYF. The DNA for the CDR3 is TGCAGCGTTCCCTGGGCGGGGGAGAGGCAGTACTTC.

This clone was recorded a few times. V is TRBV10-3 and J is TRBJ2-7, with 9 bases identical to TRBD1. Germline V lookup: CDR1 ENHRY, CDR2 SYGVKD. The length of the CDR3 is 14 residues. V shed 7 bases and J 6 bases; nucleotides not matched to a gene: 10. Here the CDR3 DNA reads TGTGCCATCAATACCGGGACAGGGTCCCCCGAGCAGTACTTC. This gives the protein CAINTGTGSPEQYF.

The chain carries TRBV19 and TRBJ2-7; TRBD1 matches at 11 bases. This CDR3 region has 15 residues. From germline, CDR1 is LNHDA and CDR2 SQIVND (reference sequence). With 5 bases clipped from V and 5 bases from J, the junction kept 8 bases outside the gene matches. The CDR3 coding sequence is TGTGCCAGTAGTGGTACGGGGACAGGGGGTGACGAGCAGTACTTC. Translated: CASSGTGTGGDEQYF.

This clone was detected a few times. The J gene is TRBJ2-3, the V gene TRBV9; no clear D gene. This CDR3 is 16 amino acids long. Looked up from germline, CDR1 is SGDLS and CDR2 is YYNGEE. Trimming pared 4 bases from V and 6 bases from J, leaving 21 bases between. The CDR3 DNA sequence: TGTGCCAGCAGCACCCGACCGATTCAAGGTGTCGATACGCAGTATTTT. Translating gives CASSTRPIQGVDTQYF.

This clone was seen a handful of times. This chain uses TRBV4-3 with TRBJ1-6, with no clear D. V shed 0 bases and J shed 9 bases, with 12 bases lying between them. Germline V gene sequence: CDR1 LGHNA, CDR2 YSLEER. The CDR3 is 15 residues long. Here the CDR3 DNA reads TGCGCCAGCAGCCAAGAAGAAGTGAACCTTTCACCCCTCCACTTT. Translation: CASSQEEVNLSPLHF.

The chain has TRBV25-1 and TRBJ1-5; D unresolved. Trimming cost V 5 bases and J 6 bases, with 17 bases left between them. Germline assignment: CDR1 MGHDK and CDR2 SYGVNS. CDR3 length equals 15 residues. The CDR3 bases are TGTGCCAGCAGTTTCCCAGACGGCGGCCGTCAGCCCCAGCATTTT. It yields the protein CASSFPDGGRQPQHF.

The rearrangement joins TRBV28 to TRBJ2-1; 8 nucleotides align to TRBD1. Germline V lookup: CDR1 MDHEN, CDR2 SYDVKM. V lost 7 bases and J lost 5; bases outside the gene matches: 4. This CDR3 region has 13 residues. The CDR3 nucleotides read TGTGCCAGCACGAGACAGGGGAACAATGAGCAGTTCTTC. It specifies CASTRQGNNEQFF. Full variable domain (remainder filled in from reference TRBV28 and TRBJ2-1): DVKVTQSSRYLVKRTGEKVFLECVQDMDHENMFWYRQDPGLGLRLIYFSYDVKMKEKGDIPEGYSVSREKKERFSLILESASTNQTSMYLCASTRQGNNEQFFGPGTRLTVL.